This TCR beta chain emerged from a study of blood T cell repertoires in COVID-19. Across the whole study: Researchers got acute and convalescent COVID-19 samples from the United States, Italy and Spain. PBMCs, B-cell-depleted T cells, or T cells were the source of the cDNA or gDNA that made up the material.

Authors' data handling: Estimation of nucleated cell counts relied on the amplification of reference gene primers. Sequenced by immunoSEQ multiplex PCR; TCRdb stores in-frame clones only, minus some. V and J calls and clone size come straight from that table; D and trimming were deduced from the DNA. The sample lists under 100,000 clones; approximately 87% were seen once. The germline V gene has CDR1 MNHEY and CDR2 SVGAGI. With 5 bases clipped from V and 0 bases from J, the junction kept 2 bases outside the gene matches. The CDR3 has 15 residues. The receptor was derived from a human donor in a cohort sampled during active COVID-19. Sequencing was carried out using peripheral blood. The chain uses TRBV6-5 and TRBJ1-5, with 9 positions matching TRBD1. The CDR3 spells CASSTQGASNQPQHF. The CDR3 DNA reads TGTGCCAGCAGTACACAGGGGGCTAGCAATCAGCCCCAGCATTTT.